This T cell receptor (beta chain) was obtained from a study of blood T cell repertoires in COVID-19. Trimming pared 3 bases from V and 6 bases from J, leaving 9 bases between. This CDR3 spans 14 amino acids. The germline V gene has CDR1 MNHEY and CDR2 SMNVEV (reference sequence). This clone was recorded only once. The data were produced by immunoSEQ multiplex PCR, yet TCRdb's version contains in-frame clones alone and is incomplete. The data show around 200,000 clones, just over 85% seen once. The source material was peripheral blood. This clonotype originated in a man aged 50 to 60 with acute or convalescent COVID-19. The chain uses TRBV27 and TRBJ1-6; no definite D call. The CDR3: CASSLTLGNSPLHF. The DNA for the CDR3 is TGTGCCAGCAGTTTGACTCTCGGTAATTCACCCCTCCACTTT.